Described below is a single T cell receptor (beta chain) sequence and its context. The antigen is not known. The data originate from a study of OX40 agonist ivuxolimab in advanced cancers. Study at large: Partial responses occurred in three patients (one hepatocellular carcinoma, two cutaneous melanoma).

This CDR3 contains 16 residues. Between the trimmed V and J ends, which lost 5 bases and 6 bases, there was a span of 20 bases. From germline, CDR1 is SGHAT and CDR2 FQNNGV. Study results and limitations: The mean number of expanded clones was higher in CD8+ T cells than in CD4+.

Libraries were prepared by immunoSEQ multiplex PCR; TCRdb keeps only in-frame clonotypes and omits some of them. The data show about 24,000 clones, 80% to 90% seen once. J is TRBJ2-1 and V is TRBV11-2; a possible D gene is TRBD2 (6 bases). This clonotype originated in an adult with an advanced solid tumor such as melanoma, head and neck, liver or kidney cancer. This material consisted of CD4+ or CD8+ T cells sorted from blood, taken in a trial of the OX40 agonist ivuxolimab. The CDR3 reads CASSLRDSVVPNEQFF. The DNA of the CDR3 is TGTGCCAGCAGCCTCCGGGACTCCGTGGTACCCAATGAGCAGTTCTTC.